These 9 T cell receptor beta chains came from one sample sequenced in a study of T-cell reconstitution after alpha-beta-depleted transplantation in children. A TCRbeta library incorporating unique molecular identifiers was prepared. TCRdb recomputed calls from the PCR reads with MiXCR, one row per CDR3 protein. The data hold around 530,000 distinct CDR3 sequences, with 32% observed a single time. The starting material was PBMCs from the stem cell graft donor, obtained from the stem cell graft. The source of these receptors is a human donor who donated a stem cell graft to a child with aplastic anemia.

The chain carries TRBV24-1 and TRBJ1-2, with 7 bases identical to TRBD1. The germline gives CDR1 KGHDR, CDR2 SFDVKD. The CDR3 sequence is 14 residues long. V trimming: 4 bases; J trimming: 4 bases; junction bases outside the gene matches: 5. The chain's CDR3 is CATSDPGTVYGYTF. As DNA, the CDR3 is TGTGCCACCAGTGACCCGGGGACAGTCTATGGCTACACCTTC.

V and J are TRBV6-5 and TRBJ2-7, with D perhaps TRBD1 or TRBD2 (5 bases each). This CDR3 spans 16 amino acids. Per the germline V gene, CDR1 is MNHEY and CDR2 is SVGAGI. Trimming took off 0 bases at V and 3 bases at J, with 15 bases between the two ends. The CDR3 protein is CASSYSSPRDGYEQYV. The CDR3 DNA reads TGTGCCAGCAGTTACTCGTCGCCCCGGGACGGCTACGAGCAGTACGTC.

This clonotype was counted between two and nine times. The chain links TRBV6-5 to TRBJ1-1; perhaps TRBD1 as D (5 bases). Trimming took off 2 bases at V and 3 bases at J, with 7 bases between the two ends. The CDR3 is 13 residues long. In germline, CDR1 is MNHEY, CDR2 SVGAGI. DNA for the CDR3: TGTGCCAGCAGTTACGTCAGGGACACTGAAGCTTTCTTT. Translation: CASSYVRDTEAFF.

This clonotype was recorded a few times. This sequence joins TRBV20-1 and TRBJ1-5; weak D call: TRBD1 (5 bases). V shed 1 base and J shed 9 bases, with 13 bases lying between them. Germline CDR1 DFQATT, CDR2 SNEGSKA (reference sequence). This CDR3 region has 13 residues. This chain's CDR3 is CSARVQGGGPQHF. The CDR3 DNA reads TGCAGTGCTAGAGTCCAGGGTGGCGGGCCCCAGCATTTT.

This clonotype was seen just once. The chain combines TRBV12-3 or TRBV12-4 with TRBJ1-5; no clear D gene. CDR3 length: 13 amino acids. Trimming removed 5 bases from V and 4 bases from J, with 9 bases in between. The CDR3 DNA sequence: TGTGCCAGCAGTCCGAACGGGAATCAGCCCCAGCATTTT. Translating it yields CASSPNGNQPQHF.

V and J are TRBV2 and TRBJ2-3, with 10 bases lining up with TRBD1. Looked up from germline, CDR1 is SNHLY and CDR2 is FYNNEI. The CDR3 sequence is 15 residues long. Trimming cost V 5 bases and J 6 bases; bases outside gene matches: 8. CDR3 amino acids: CASSWGQGFEDTQYF. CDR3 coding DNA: TGTGCCAGCAGTTGGGGACAGGGGTTCGAGGATACGCAGTATTTT. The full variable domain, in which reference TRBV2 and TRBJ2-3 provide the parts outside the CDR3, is EPEVTQTPSHQVTQMGQEVILRCVPISNHLYFYWYRQILGQKVEFLVSFYNNEISEKSEIFDDQFSVERPDGSNFTLKIRSTKLEDSAMYFCASSWGQGFEDTQYFGPGTRLTVL.

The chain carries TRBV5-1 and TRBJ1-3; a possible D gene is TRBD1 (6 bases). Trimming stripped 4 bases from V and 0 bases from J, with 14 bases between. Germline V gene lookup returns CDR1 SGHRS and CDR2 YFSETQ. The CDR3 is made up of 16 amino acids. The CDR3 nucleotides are TGCGCCAGCAGCATACAGGGACGGGCCTCTGGAAACACCATATATTTT. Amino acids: CASSIQGRASGNTIYF.

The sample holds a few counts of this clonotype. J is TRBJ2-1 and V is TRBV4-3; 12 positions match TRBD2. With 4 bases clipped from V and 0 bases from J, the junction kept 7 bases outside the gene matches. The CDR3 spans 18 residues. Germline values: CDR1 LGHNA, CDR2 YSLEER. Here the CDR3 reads CASSRGTSGRSSYNEQFF. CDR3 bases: TGCGCCAGCAGCCGGGGGACTAGCGGGCGAAGCTCCTACAATGAGCAGTTCTTC.

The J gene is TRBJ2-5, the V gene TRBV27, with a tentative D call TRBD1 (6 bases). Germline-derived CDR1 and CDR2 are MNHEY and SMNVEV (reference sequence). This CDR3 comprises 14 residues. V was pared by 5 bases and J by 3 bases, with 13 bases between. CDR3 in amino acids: CASSPQGLKETQYF. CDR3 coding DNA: TGTGCCAGCAGTCCTCAGGGGCTTAAAGAGACCCAGTACTTC.